The rows below give T cell receptor beta chains drawn from one sample of a study of T cells in Graves' hyperthyroidism and ophthalmopathy. Via MiXCR, TCRdb re-called the multiplex PCR reads, giving one row per CDR3 protein. The data contain about 700,000 distinct CDR3 sequences, 45% of them singletons. Sequenced input: peripheral blood or thyroid tissue (not recorded which). The receptors shown here come from an adult man with Graves' disease, either hyperthyroidism or ophthalmopathy (not recorded which). The CDR3 runs from the conserved cysteine through the conserved F or W. The D gene is left open where the match is weak. Clone size is shown for a subset of rows, as once, few, many or a class of expanded clone.

V gene,clone size,J gene,D gene,CDR3 protein,CDR3 DNA
TRBV5-1,-,TRBJ1-5,TRBD1,CASSFGQEYSNQPQHF,TGCGCCAGCAGCTTTGGACAGGAATATAGCAATCAGCCCCAGCATTTT
TRBV12-3/TRBV12-4,-,TRBJ1-2,TRBD1,CASSQGQGGYTF,TGTGCCAGCAGCCAGGGACAGGGCGGCTACACCTTC
TRBV7-2,few,TRBJ2-5,TRBD2,CASSQGWGLVMETQYF,TGTGCCAGCAGCCAAGGTTGGGGACTAGTAATGGAGACCCAGTACTTC
TRBV19,few,TRBJ1-2,-,CASSITAETNYGYTF,TGTGCCAGTAGTATCACGGCAGAAACCAACTATGGCTACACCTTC
TRBV27,-,TRBJ1-5,TRBD1,CASSLSGRGHQPQHF,TGTGCCAGCAGTTTATCTGGCAGGGGGCATCAGCCCCAGCATTTT
TRBV20-1,once,TRBJ2-7,TRBD2,CSAILTSGNSYEQYF,TGCAGTGCTATTCTGACTAGCGGGAATTCCTACGAGCAGTACTTC
TRBV15,once,TRBJ2-1,-,CATSRDRWGSYNEQFF,TGTGCCACCAGCAGAGATCGGTGGGGCTCCTACAATGAGCAGTTCTTC
TRBV29-1,many,TRBJ1-5,TRBD1,CSVKDRGVNQPQHF,TGCAGCGTTAAGGACAGGGGGGTCAATCAGCCCCAGCATTTT
TRBV13,many,TRBJ1-2,TRBD1,CASSLRMWTGAYGYTF,TGTGCCAGCAGCCTTAGGATGTGGACAGGGGCCTATGGCTACACCTTC
TRBV12-3/TRBV12-4,many,TRBJ1-5,-,CASSLALPDQHF,TGTGCCAGCAGTTTAGCGCTACCGGATCAGCATTTT
TRBV24-1,-,TRBJ2-2,TRBD1,CATSDFGRGMDNTGELFF,TGTGCCACCAGTGATTTTGGCAGGGGGATGGATAACACCGGGGAGCTGTTTTTT
TRBV2,once,TRBJ2-5,-,CASRENPHDSNQETQYF,TGTGCCAGCAGGGAAAATCCCCATGACAGCAACCAAGAGACCCAGTACTTC
TRBV29-1,-,TRBJ1-2,-,CSGGSATANYGYTF,TGCAGCGGCGGCTCTGCGACAGCTAACTATGGCTACACCTTC
TRBV24-1,many,TRBJ1-1,-,CATSEPGGTEAFF,TGTGCCACCAGTGAGCCGGGGGGGACTGAAGCTTTCTTT
TRBV12-3/TRBV12-4,few,TRBJ1-5,-,CASSFGQNQPQHF,TGTGCCAGCAGTTTTGGGCAGAATCAGCCCCAGCATTTT
TRBV6-4,medium-sized,TRBJ1-4,-,CASSDSTGGGNEKLFF,TGTGCCAGCAGTGACTCTACCGGGGGGGGGAATGAAAAACTGTTTTTT
TRBV6-2/TRBV6-3,-,TRBJ2-7,-,CASDSPGVTYEQYF,TGTGCCAGCGATTCCCCAGGGGTCACCTACGAGCAGTACTTC
TRBV12-3/TRBV12-4,-,TRBJ1-2,-,CASSLVGRRVYGYTF,TGTGCCAGCAGTTTAGTGGGAAGGAGGGTCTATGGCTACACCTTC
TRBV2,-,TRBJ2-2,TRBD2,CASSKGLAGVVGELFF,TGTGCCAGCAGTAAGGGACTAGCGGGAGTCGTCGGGGAGCTGTTTTTT
TRBV7-9,-,TRBJ2-7,TRBD1,CASRTGQGGNYEQYF,TGTGCCAGCAGAACCGGACAGGGGGGGAACTACGAGCAGTACTTC
TRBV7-2,few,TRBJ1-1,TRBD1,CASSPGTGGMNTEAFF,TGTGCCAGCAGCCCAGGGACAGGGGGCATGAACACTGAAGCTTTCTTT
TRBV11-3,many,TRBJ2-5,-,CASSSDVFQETQYF,TGTGCCAGCAGCTCGGACGTTTTCCAAGAGACCCAGTACTTC
TRBV7-9,once,TRBJ1-4,TRBD1,CASSLTDRAEKLFF,TGTGCCAGCAGCTTGACGGACAGGGCTGAAAAACTGTTTTTT
TRBV7-8,-,TRBJ1-5,-,CASSLWEAPNQPQHF,TGTGCCAGCAGCTTGTGGGAGGCCCCCAATCAGCCCCAGCATTTT
TRBV7-8,many,TRBJ2-7,TRBD2,CASSLASTSGATYEQYF,TGTGCCAGCAGCTTAGCGTCGACTAGCGGAGCCACCTACGAGCAGTACTTC
TRBV25-1,-,TRBJ2-7,-,CASSESFPQVPYEQYF,TGTGCCAGCAGTGAATCATTTCCTCAGGTACCCTACGAGCAGTACTTC
TRBV7-4,-,TRBJ2-7,TRBD2,CASSFEGGDPYEQYF,TGTGCCAGCAGCTTTGAGGGAGGGGATCCCTACGAGCAGTACTTC
TRBV20-1,-,TRBJ1-5,TRBD1,CSASPGTGGNEPQHF,TGCAGTGCTAGTCCCGGGACAGGGGGCAACGAGCCCCAGCATTTT
TRBV2,-,TRBJ1-1,TRBD1,CASKIGQGNTEAFF,TGTGCCAGCAAAATAGGACAGGGGAACACTGAAGCTTTCTTT